The clone carrying this T cell receptor beta chain was seen ten or more times. Its antigen is not known. The V and J ends lost 4 bases and 0 bases, in that order; junction bases with no gene match: 4. CDR3 size: 15 residues. The germline CDR1 and CDR2 sequences are SGHDT and YYEEEE. The data belong to a study of T cells after yellow fever vaccination. General study points: Booster sampling recovered most clones from primary vaccination (96% CD4, roughly 86% CD8).

TCRdb recomputed calls from the 5' RACE reads with MiXCR, one row per CDR3 protein. The sample lists roughly 520,000 distinct CDR3 sequences, about a fifth occurring once. The receptor was derived from a man aged 18 to 29 who received the YFV17D yellow fever vaccine. The specimen comprised PBMCs, sampled less than 25 days after the first yellow fever vaccination. The chain carries TRBV5-6 and TRBJ1-5; 7 bases agree with TRBD1. The CDR3 sequence is CASSMGQISNQPQHF. Written as DNA, the CDR3 is TGTGCCAGCAGCATGGGACAGATTAGCAATCAGCCCCAGCATTTT.